This T cell receptor beta chain was retrieved from a study of T cell responses to AZD1222 COVID-19 vaccine. Method: immunoSEQ multiplex PCR; TCRdb's copy keeps in-frame clones and lacks some. Here the sample spans 80,000 to 95,000 clones, about 88% being singletons. CDR1 is SGHRS and CDR2 is YFSETQ in the germline V gene. This CDR3 spans 16 amino acids. Losses at the gene ends were 5 bases for V and 3 bases for J; bases not matched to a gene: 8. Whole-study results and caveats: Vaccine-associated CD4 TCRs ranged over spike, dominating at 160-218 and 743-854. Only five or six AZD1222 recipients were seropositive at baseline.

Concerning this clone: What it binds is not known.

This receptor was identified in an adult who received the AZD1222 COVID-19 vaccine. The material was peripheral blood, obtained 28 days after the second AZD1222 dose. The chain uses TRBV5-1 and TRBJ1-4, with 9 bases fitting TRBD1. The CDR3 region is CASRPDRGLANEKLFF. Here the CDR3 DNA reads TGCGCCAGCAGGCCGGACAGGGGATTGGCTAATGAAAAACTGTTTTTT. The whole variable domain, remainder taken from reference TRBV5-1 and TRBJ1-4, is KAGVTQTPRYLIKTRGQQVTLSCSPISGHRSVSWYQQTPGQGLQFLFEYFSETQRNKGNFPGRFSGRQFSNSRSEMNVSTLELGDSALYLCASRPDRGLANEKLFFGSGTQLSVL.